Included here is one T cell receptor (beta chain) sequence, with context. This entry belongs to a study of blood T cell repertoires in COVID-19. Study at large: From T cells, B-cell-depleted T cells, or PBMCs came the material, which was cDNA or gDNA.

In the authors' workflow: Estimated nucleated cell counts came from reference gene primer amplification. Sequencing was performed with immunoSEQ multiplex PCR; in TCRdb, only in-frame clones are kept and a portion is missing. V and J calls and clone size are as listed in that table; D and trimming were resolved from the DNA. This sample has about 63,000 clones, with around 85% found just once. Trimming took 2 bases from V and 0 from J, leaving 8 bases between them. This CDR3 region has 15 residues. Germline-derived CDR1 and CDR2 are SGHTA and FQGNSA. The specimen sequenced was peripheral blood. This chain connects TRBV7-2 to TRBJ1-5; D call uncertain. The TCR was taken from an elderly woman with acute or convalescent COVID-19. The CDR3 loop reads CASSLTGNSNQPQHF. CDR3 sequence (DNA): TGTGCCAGCAGCTTAACCGGGAATAGCAATCAGCCCCAGCATTTT.